One and the same sample provided the 3 T cell receptor beta chains below, sequenced in a study of T cell repertoires in cytomegalovirus infection (dated 2019 in TCRdb). The sequencer listed for this sample is Illumina HiSeq 1500. Clones were called with MiXCR by TCRdb after fastp trimmed the public reads at Q25, and only in-frame beta chains were retained. Under each unique CDR3 protein, matching rows form one entry showing the most common genes and DNA. The sample table lists hundreds of thousands of distinct CDR3 sequences, 20% to 25% of them with a count of one. The top ten clonotypes cover 7.5% to 9% of the sample. Sequencing was done on a sample of CD8+ T cells from PBMCs. Every receptor here comes from a human donor in good health (CMV status not recorded). Some clones in this sample may be carry-over from other donors' samples.

This clonotype appeared a few times. The chain recombines TRBV6-1 with TRBJ1-2, with 7 positions matching TRBD1. The V and J ends lost 5 bases and 7 bases, in that order; junction bases with no gene match: 16. The CDR3 is made up of 16 amino acids. From germline, CDR1 is MNHNS and CDR2 SASEGT. Here the CDR3 DNA reads TGTGCCAGCAGTTTCGAACGAAGACAGGGCGCTGGTGGCTACACCTTC. Residues: CASSFERRQGAGGYTF.

About this clonotype: Just one base apart from a much larger clone, this may be a read error. This chain uses TRBV19 with TRBJ1-6, with 10 nucleotides matching TRBD1. There are 14 residues in the CDR3. The V gene's germline CDR1 is LNHDA and CDR2 SQIVND (reference sequence). V lost 8 bases and J lost 10; bases outside the gene matches: 8. The CDR3 DNA reads TGTGCCAGTGGGACAGGGGAGTTCGACTCACCCCTCCACTTT. This sequence encodes CASGTGEFDSPLHF.

Regarding this clonotype: At one end, the junction sequence differs from germline, possibly due to a read error. The CDR3: CTSSQEGADTQYF. The CDR3 bases are TGCACCAGCAGCCAAGAAGGCGCAGATACGCAGTATTTT. The gene calls are TRBV4-1 and TRBJ2-3, with D hard to call. The germline V gene encodes CDR1 MGHRA and CDR2 YSYEKL. This CDR3 is 13 amino acids long.